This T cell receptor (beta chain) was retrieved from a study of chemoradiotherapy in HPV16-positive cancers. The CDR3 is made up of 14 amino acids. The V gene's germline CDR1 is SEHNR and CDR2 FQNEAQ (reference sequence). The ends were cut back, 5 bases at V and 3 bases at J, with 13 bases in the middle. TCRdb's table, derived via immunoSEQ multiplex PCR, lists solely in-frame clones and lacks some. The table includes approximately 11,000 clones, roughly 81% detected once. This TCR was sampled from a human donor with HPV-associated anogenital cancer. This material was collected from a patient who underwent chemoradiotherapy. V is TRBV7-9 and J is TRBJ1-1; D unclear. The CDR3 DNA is TGTGCCAGCAGCATTACCGGGAGGCACACTGAAGCTTTCTTT. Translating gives CASSITGRHTEAFF.